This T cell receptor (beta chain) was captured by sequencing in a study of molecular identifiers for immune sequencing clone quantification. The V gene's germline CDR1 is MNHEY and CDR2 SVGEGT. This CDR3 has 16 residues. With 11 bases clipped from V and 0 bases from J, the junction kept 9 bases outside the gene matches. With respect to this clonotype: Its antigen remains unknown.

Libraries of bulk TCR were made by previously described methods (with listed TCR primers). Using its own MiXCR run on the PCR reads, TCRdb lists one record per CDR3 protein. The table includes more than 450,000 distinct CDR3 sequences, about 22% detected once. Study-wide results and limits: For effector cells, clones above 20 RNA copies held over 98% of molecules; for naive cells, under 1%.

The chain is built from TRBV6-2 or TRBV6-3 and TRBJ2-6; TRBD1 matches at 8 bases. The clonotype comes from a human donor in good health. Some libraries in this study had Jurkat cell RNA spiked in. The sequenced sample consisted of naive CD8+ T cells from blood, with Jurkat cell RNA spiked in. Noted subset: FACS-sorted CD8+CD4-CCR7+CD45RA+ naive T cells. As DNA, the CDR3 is TGTGCCGGGGCCCGGGACAGGCCCTCTGGGGCCAACGTCCTGACTTTC. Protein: CAGARDRPSGANVLTF.